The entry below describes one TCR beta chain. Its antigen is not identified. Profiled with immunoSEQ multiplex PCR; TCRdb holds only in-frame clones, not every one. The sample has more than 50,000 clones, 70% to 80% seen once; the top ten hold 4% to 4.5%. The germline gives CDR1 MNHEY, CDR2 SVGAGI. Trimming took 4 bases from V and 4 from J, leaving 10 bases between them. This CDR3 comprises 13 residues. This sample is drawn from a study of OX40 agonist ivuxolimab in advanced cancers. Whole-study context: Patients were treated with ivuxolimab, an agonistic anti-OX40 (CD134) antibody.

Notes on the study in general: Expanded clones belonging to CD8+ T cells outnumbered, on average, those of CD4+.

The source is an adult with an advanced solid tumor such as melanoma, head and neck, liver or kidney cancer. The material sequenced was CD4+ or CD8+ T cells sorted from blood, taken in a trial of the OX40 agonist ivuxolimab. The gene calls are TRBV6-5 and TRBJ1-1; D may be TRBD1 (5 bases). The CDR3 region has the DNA TGTGCCAGCAGTTCCCCGGGGGGCACTGAAGCTTTCTTT. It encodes CASSSPGGTEAFF.